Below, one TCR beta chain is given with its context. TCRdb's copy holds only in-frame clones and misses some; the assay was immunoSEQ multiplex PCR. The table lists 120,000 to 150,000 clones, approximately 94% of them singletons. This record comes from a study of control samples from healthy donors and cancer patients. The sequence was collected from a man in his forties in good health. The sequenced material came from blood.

In DNA form, the CDR3 reads TGTGCCAGCAGTTTCTTGACAGGAACGGGAGATAAAAATGAGCAGTTCTTC. Its protein is CASSFLTGTGDKNEQFF. This chain uses TRBV28 with TRBJ2-1; tentatively, D is TRBD1 or TRBD2 (6 bases each). Germline V gives CDR1 MDHEN, CDR2 SYDVKM. Trimming removed 3 bases at V and 7 bases at J, with 22 bases between. The CDR3 extends over 17 amino acids.